This note documents a single TCR beta chain sequence. There is no known antigen for this receptor. No quality values exist for individual bases; no much larger clone is one base distant. This sample was included in a study of T cell changes during pregnancy in multiple sclerosis (dated by TCRdb to about 2019). For the wider study: In women with multiple sclerosis, the researchers looked at how the T cell repertoire shifted as pregnancy progressed.

The CDR3 measures 14 amino acids from cysteine to phenylalanine. Only the CDR3 region is kept as DNA, spanning 42 bases read in frame from base 1. CDR1 and CDR2 are read off the germline V gene as MDHEN and SYDVKM. V lost 7 bases and J lost 10 bases, and the count of bases not matched to a germline gene is 12. Libraries came from the immunoSEQ multiplex PCR assay. The table comes from immuneACCESS by way of TCRdb, which keeps in-frame sequences with V and J called. Part of the clones is missing from these tables; in studies checked, under half for an unresolved V gene and the rest for unknown reasons. The sample table holds approximately 100,000 clones, of which less than 95% were seen once. The ten largest make up approximately 1.6% of the sample.

Sequences were derived from peripheral blood, sampled after pregnancy. The TCR was taken from a female donor with multiple sclerosis, enrolled in a pregnancy study. The V gene is TRBV28 and the J gene is TRBJ1-1, and 10 bases in between align with TRBD1. For the CDR3, the sequence is CASTATGGAYRAFF. The sequenced DNA: TGTGCCAGCACCGCGACAGGGGGCGCTTATCGAGCTTTCTTT.